The 18 T cell receptor beta chains below come from one sample, sequenced in a study of regulatory T cells in long-lasting Graves disease. Building the TCR beta libraries relied on iRepertoire HTBI primers, and CDR3 regions underwent Arm-PCR. TCRdb recomputed calls from the multiplex PCR reads with MiXCR, one row per CDR3 protein. Of a few hundred thousand distinct CDR3 sequences listed, approximately 23% are singletons. The time point is: persistent/refractory GD, antithyroid drugs over 5 years with positive TRAb. PBMC-extracted RNA yielded the TCR library. Specimen: peripheral blood mononuclear cells (PBMCs), collected when the disease was refractory, from a patient treated with antithyroid drugs. These receptor sequences come from a woman aged 40 to 50 with Graves disease.

This rearrangement joins TRBV6-5 to TRBJ2-5; no clear D. Germline assignment: CDR1 MNHEY and CDR2 SVGAGI. Between the trimmed V and J ends, which lost 2 bases and 2 bases, there was a span of 12 bases. This CDR3 has 15 amino acids. The CDR3 region is CASSYRAYQQETQYF. The DNA of the CDR3 is TGTGCCAGCAGTTACCGGGCCTACCAACAAGAGACCCAGTACTTC.

This clonotype was recorded many times. This chain uses TRBV28 with TRBJ2-5; TRBD2 is a possible D gene (5 bases). Trimming shortened V by 1 base and J by 4 bases, and 10 bases separated the two germline ends. The length of the CDR3 is 14 residues. CDR1 MDHEN and CDR2 SYDVKM come from the germline V gene. The CDR3 loop reads CASSLFGSLETQYF. The CDR3, as DNA: TGTGCCAGCAGTTTATTTGGGAGTTTAGAGACCCAGTACTTC.

This clonotype was detected only a few times. The CDR3 bases are TGTGCCAGCAGTGATTACCGCGCAATTTATGAGCAGTTCTTC. Protein sequence: CASSDYRAIYEQFF. The chain has TRBV2 and TRBJ2-1; D unclear. Trimming took 3 bases from V and 8 from J, leaving 14 bases between them. Germline CDR1 is SNHLY and CDR2 is FYNNEI. CDR3 length: 14 residues.

This clonotype was found many times. The chain has TRBV27 and TRBJ2-7; 8 positions agree with TRBD1. Trimming removed 2 bases from V and 6 bases from J; junction bases left unmatched: 15. This CDR3 has 17 residues. The V gene's germline CDR1 is MNHEY and CDR2 SMNVEV (reference sequence). The CDR3 protein is CASSLVPSGGSTREQYF. CDR3 nucleotides: TGTGCCAGCAGTTTAGTGCCTTCAGGGGGCTCTACACGCGAGCAGTACTTC.

This clonotype occurred many times. This chain connects TRBV28 to TRBJ1-2, with TRBD1 identical over 11 bases. This CDR3 has 12 amino acids. Germline assignment: CDR1 MDHEN and CDR2 SYDVKM. The ends lost 10 bases at V and 8 bases at J; junction bases unmatched: 6. The CDR3 reads CAIGQGAGGYTF. The CDR3 DNA follows: TGTGCCATCGGACAGGGGGCGGGAGGCTACACCTTC.

This clonotype was detected ten times or more. The chain employs TRBV6-5 and TRBJ2-1, with D perhaps given as TRBD1 or TRBD2 (5 bases each). CDR1 and CDR2 from the germline V gene are MNHEY and SVGAGI. The CDR3 is 17 residues long. Trimming cost V 2 bases and J 12 bases, with 26 bases left between them. The CDR3 nucleotides are TGTGCCAGCAGTTACCCTCCCGCGATTATCCAATTGAGGGGGCAGTTCTTC. Translation: CASSYPPAIIQLRGQFF.

V gene TRBV2 combines with J gene TRBJ1-2; D gene uncertain. The CDR3 totals 12 residues. With 7 bases removed from V and 3 bases from J, the gap between germline ends came to 9 bases. The V gene's germline CDR1 is SNHLY and CDR2 FYNNEI. CDR3 residues: CASKDFDYGYTF. The CDR3 nucleotides read TGTGCCAGCAAGGATTTCGACTATGGCTACACCTTC.

The chain couples TRBV13 to TRBJ2-6; D is unresolved. Per germline, CDR1 PRHDT and CDR2 FYEKMQ (reference sequence). V was shortened by 4 bases and J by 0 bases, with 10 bases between the two germline ends. The length of the CDR3 is 16 residues. The CDR3 sequence is CASSSDGDSGANVLTF. In DNA, the CDR3 is TGTGCCAGCAGCTCGGACGGTGACTCTGGGGCCAACGTCCTGACTTTC. The full variable domain, rest sourced from reference TRBV13 and TRBJ2-6, is AAGVIQSPRHLIKEKRETATLKCYPIPRHDTVYWYQQGPGQDPQFLISFYEKMQSDKGSIPDRFSAQQFSDYHSELNMSSLELGDSALYFCASSSDGDSGANVLTFGAGSRLTVL.

This clonotype occurred many times. The J gene is TRBJ1-3, the V gene TRBV12-3 or TRBV12-4; D unresolved. The CDR3 covers 16 residues. V lost 5 bases and J lost 0, with 14 bases in between. The DNA for the CDR3 is TGTGCCAGCAGTCGACGGACGTTACTCTCTGGAAACACCATATATTTT. This translates into CASSRRTLLSGNTIYF.

This clonotype was found many times. This chain links TRBV10-3 with TRBJ2-7; D uncertain. CDR3 length: 13 residues. Trimming shortened V by 6 bases and J by 6 bases, and 15 bases separated the two germline ends. Looked up from germline, CDR1 is ENHRY and CDR2 is SYGVKD. This CDR3 is CAIRQWNSGEQYF. The CDR3 nucleotides read TGTGCCATCAGACAATGGAATAGTGGCGAGCAGTACTTC.

The CDR3 is CASSKDRADQPQHF. DNA for the CDR3: TGTGCCAGTAGTAAGGACAGGGCGGATCAGCCCCAGCATTTT. The gene calls are TRBV19 and TRBJ1-5; TRBD1 agrees at 8 bases. The length of the CDR3 is 14 residues. Losses at the gene ends were 4 bases for V and 5 bases for J; bases not matched to a gene: 4. The germline V gene has CDR1 LNHDA and CDR2 SQIVND (reference sequence).

This clonotype was detected ten times or more. The chain is built from TRBV28 and TRBJ2-7, with 10 nucleotides matching TRBD1. The CDR3 spans 14 residues. Germline assignment: CDR1 MDHEN and CDR2 SYDVKM. V lost 6 bases and J lost 2; bases outside the gene matches: 4. CDR3 sequence: CASRTGTGAYEQYF. The CDR3 DNA reads as TGTGCCAGCAGAACCGGGACAGGGGCCTACGAGCAGTACTTC.

The V gene is TRBV6-2 or TRBV6-3, the J gene TRBJ2-7; D gene unclear. Germline V gene sequence: CDR1 MNHEY, CDR2 SVGEGT. The CDR3 runs 16 residues. Trimming removed 6 bases at V and 2 bases at J, with 20 bases between. The CDR3 bases are TGTGCCAGCAGCCTCTCTGGACGTGGTGGGGCCTACGAGCAGTACTTC. Amino acids: CASSLSGRGGAYEQYF.

This clonotype was detected ten times or more. The genes are TRBV28 and TRBJ1-1, with no clear D. This CDR3 is 12 amino acids long. Trimming cost V 8 bases and J 0 bases, with 7 bases left between them. The germline gives CDR1 MDHEN, CDR2 SYDVKM. The CDR3 bases are TGTGCCAGCGCTCTCCTGAACACTGAAGCTTTCTTT. Protein product: CASALLNTEAFF.

This clonotype was observed many times. The chain is built from TRBV6-1 and TRBJ2-7; D not resolved. The CDR3 covers 13 residues. V was cut by 10 bases and J by 2 bases, with 15 bases left in between. Per germline, CDR1 MNHNS and CDR2 SASEGT. CDR3 region: CATATLETYEQYF. In nucleotides, the CDR3 is TGTGCCACCGCTACCCTAGAGACCTACGAGCAGTACTTC.

This rearrangement joins TRBV9 to TRBJ2-7; 9 positions agree with TRBD2. CDR3 length: 15 amino acids. Germline-derived CDR1 and CDR2 are SGDLS and YYNGEE. Trimming took 3 bases from V and 3 from J; bases not matched to a gene: 7. The CDR3 region is CASSAGTSLVYEQYF. DNA of the CDR3: TGTGCCAGCAGCGCGGGGACTAGCCTCGTCTACGAGCAGTACTTC.

This clonotype was seen at least ten times. The chain is built from TRBV25-1 and TRBJ1-2, with D possibly matching TRBD1 (6 bases). The length of the CDR3 is 16 residues. V dropped 4 bases and J dropped 0 bases, with 15 bases sitting between them. CDR1 MGHDK and CDR2 SYGVNS come from the germline V gene. The CDR3 spells CASSGTVGSTNYGYTF. The CDR3 DNA sequence: TGTGCCAGCAGTGGGACAGTTGGGAGCACTAACTATGGCTACACCTTC.

This clonotype was observed many times. The V call is TRBV24-1, the J call TRBJ2-7; the D gene is possibly TRBD2 (6 bases). CDR1 and CDR2 from the germline V gene are KGHDR and SFDVKD. Trimming removed 6 bases from V and 6 bases from J, with 14 bases in between. The CDR3 is made up of 13 amino acids. CDR3 residues: CATSQFGGIEQYF. The CDR3 DNA is TGTGCCACCAGTCAATTTGGGGGGATCGAGCAGTACTTC.